This TCR beta chain was profiled in a study of T cell responses to AZD1222 COVID-19 vaccine. This CDR3 is built from 17 residues. With 6 bases removed from V and 5 bases from J, the gap between germline ends came to 25 bases. Germline assignment: CDR1 SEHNR and CDR2 FQNEAQ (reference sequence). Generated by immunoSEQ multiplex PCR, the TCRdb table keeps only in-frame clones and is missing some. The sample carries roughly 110,000 clones, roughly 90% recorded once. Points from the study as a whole: Baseline serology detected seropositivity in only 6 or 7 AZD1222 recipients. Repertoire sampling was restricted to post-peak T cell response timepoints.

This clone was counted between two and nine times. Its specificity is unknown. Investigators merged groups given second doses at roughly 4 or roughly 12 weeks. Material: peripheral blood, obtained 28 days after the second AZD1222 dose. This chain joins TRBV7-9 and TRBJ1-2; maybe TRBD1 (5 bases). The sequence came from an adult who received the AZD1222 COVID-19 vaccine. The CDR3 is CASRNLDRGPRDYGYTF. The DNA for the CDR3 is TGTGCCAGCAGGAACCTGGATCGGGGCCCCCGAGATTATGGCTACACCTTC.